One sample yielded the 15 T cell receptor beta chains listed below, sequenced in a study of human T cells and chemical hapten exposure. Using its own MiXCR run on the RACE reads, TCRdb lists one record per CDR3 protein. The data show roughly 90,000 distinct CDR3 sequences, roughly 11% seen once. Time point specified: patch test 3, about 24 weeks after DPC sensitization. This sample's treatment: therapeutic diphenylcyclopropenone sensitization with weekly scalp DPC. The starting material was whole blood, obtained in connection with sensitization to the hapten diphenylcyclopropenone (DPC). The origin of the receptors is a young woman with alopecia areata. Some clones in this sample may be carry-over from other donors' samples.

The DNA of the CDR3 is TGCAGTGCGACAGGAAAAGATGAAAAACTGTTTTTT. The encoded protein is CSATGKDEKLFF. V usage is TRBV20-1 and J usage is TRBJ1-4; D possibly corresponds to TRBD1 (6 bases). Between the trimmed V and J ends, which lost 6 bases and 6 bases, there was a span of 11 bases. Germline assignment: CDR1 DFQATT and CDR2 SNEGSKA (reference sequence). The CDR3 has 12 amino acids.

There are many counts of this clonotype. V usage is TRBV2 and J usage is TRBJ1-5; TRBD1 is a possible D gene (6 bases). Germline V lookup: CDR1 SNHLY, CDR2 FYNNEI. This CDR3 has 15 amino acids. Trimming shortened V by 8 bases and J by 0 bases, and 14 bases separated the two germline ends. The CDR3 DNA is TGTGCCAGCCGAGCAGGGGATCATAGCAATCAGCCCCAGCATTTT. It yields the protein CASRAGDHSNQPQHF.

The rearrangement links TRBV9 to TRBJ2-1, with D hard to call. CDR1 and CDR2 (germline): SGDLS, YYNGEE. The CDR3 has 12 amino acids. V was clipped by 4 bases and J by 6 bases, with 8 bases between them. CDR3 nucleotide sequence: TGTGCCAGCAGCCCAGAGCGCAATGAGCAGTTCTTC. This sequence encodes CASSPERNEQFF. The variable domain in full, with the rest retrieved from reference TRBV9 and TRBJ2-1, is DSGVTQTPKHLITATGQRVTLRCSPRSGDLSVYWYQQSLDQGLQFLIQYYNGEERAKGNILERFSAQQFPDLHSELNLSSLELGDSALYFCASSPERNEQFFGPGTRLTVL.

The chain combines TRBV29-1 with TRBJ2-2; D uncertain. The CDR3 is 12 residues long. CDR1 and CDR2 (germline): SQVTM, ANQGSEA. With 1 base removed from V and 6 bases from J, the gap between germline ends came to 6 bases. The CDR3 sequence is CSVEVEAGELFF. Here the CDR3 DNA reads TGCAGCGTTGAAGTGGAAGCCGGGGAGCTGTTTTTT.

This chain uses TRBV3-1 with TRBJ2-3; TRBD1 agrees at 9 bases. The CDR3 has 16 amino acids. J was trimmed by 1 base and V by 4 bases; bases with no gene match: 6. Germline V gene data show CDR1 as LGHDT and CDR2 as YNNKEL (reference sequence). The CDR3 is CASSPQDRGGTDTQYF. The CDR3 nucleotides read TGTGCCAGCAGCCCCCAGGACAGGGGAGGCACAGATACGCAGTATTTT.

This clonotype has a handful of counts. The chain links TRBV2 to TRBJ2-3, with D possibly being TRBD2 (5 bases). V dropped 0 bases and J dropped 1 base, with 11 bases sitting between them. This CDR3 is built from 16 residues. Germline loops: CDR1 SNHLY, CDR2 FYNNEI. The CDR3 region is CASSEAVAEGTDTQYF. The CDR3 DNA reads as TGTGCCAGCAGTGAAGCGGTGGCGGAGGGCACAGATACGCAGTATTTT.

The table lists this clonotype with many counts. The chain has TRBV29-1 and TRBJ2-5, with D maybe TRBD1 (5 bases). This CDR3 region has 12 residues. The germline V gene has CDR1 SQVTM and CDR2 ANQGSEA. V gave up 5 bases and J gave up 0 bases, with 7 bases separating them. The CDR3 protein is CSVTGHQETQYF. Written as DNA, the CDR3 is TGCAGCGTTACAGGACACCAAGAGACCCAGTACTTC. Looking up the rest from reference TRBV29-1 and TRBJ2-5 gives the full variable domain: SAVISQKPSRDICQRGTSLTIQCQVDSQVTMMFWYRQQPGQSLTLIATANQGSEATYESGFVIDKFPISRPNLTFSTLTVSNMSPEDSSIYLCSVTGHQETQYFGPGTRLLVL.

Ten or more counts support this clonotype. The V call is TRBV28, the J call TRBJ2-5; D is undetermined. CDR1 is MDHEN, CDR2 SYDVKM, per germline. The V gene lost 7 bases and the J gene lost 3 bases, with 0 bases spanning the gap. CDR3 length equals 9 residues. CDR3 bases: TGTGCCAGCAAAGAGACCCAGTACTTC. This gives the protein CASKETQYF.

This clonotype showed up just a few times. As DNA, the CDR3 is TGTGCCAGCAGCGCGGGCCCGACAGACGTTTTCTTT. It specifies CASSAGPTDVFF. The V call is TRBV9, the J call TRBJ1-1, with a tentative D call TRBD1 (5 bases). The CDR3 runs to 12 residues. Deletions cut 3 bases from V and 13 bases from J, with 16 bases between. Germline CDR1 is SGDLS and CDR2 is YYNGEE.

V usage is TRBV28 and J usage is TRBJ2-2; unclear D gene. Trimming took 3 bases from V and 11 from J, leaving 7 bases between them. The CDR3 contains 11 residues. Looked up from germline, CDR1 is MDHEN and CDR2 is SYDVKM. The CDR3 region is CASSFRLELFF. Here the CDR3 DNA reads TGTGCCAGCAGTTTTCGGCTCGAGCTGTTTTTT.

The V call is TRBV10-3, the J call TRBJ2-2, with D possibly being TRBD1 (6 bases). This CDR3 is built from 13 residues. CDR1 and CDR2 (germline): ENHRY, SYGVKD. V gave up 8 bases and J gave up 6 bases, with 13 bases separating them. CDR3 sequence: CAIGGAGPGELFF. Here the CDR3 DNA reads TGTGCCATCGGGGGCGCGGGTCCCGGGGAGCTGTTTTTT.

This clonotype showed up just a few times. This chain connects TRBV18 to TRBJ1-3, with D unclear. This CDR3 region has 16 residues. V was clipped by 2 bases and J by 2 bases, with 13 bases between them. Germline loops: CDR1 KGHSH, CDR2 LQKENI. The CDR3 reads CASSPMDSDAGNTIYF. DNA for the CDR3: TGTGCCAGCTCACCAATGGATTCAGACGCTGGAAACACCATATATTTT.

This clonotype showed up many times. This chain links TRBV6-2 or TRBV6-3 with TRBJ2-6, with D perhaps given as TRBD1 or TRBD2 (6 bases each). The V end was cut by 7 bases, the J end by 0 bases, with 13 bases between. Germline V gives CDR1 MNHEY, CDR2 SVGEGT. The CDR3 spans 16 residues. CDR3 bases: TGTGCCAGCACCACCGGGGGCCGCTCTGGGGCCAACGTCCTGACTTTC. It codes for CASTTGGRSGANVLTF.

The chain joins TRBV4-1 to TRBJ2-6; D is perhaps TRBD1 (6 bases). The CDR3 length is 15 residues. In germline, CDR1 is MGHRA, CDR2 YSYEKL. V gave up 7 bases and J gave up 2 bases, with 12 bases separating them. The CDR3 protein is CASKGGLTGANVLTF. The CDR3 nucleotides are TGCGCCAGCAAAGGGGGTCTTACTGGGGCCAACGTCCTGACTTTC.

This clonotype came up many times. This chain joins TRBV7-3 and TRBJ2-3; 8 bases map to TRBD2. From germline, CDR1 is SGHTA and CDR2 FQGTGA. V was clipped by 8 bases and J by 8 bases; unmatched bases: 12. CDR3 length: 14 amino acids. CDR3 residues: CASGRGGAGATQYF. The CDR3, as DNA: TGTGCCAGCGGACGGGGGGGAGCGGGAGCTACGCAGTATTTT.